This TCR beta chain is drawn from a study of T cell responses to AZD1222 COVID-19 vaccine. Study results and caveats: Unmutated variant regions reportedly attract nearly half of all spike-specific TCRs.

Generated by immunoSEQ multiplex PCR, the TCRdb table keeps only in-frame clones and is missing some. This sample carries roughly 190,000 clones, 90% to 95% of them seen once, and the ten largest clones take about 3.5%. Remarks on this clone: Its antigen is still unknown.

V lost 8 bases, J lost 3 bases, and 15 bases stayed unmatched. The CDR3 is 18 residues long. Germline values: CDR1 SNHLY, CDR2 FYNNEI. The rearrangement uses TRBV2 and TRBJ2-7; 14 bases are shared with TRBD2. The source is an adult who received the AZD1222 COVID-19 vaccine. Sequencing was performed on peripheral blood, taken 28 days after the second AZD1222 dose. CDR3 nucleotide sequence: TGTGCCAGCCTCCCGGGACTAGCGGGAGTATCGCTAGTCTACGAGCAGTACTTC. Translation: CASLPGLAGVSLVYEQYF. Full variable domain (missing parts from reference TRBV2 and TRBJ2-7): EPEVTQTPSHQVTQMGQEVILRCVPISNHLYFYWYRQILGQKVEFLVSFYNNEISEKSEIFDDQFSVERPDGSNFTLKIRSTKLEDSAMYFCASLPGLAGVSLVYEQYFGPGTRLTVT.